The 29 T cell receptor beta chains below all came from one sample that was sequenced in a study of CD8+ T cells in alopecia areata. TCR sequencing used cDNA made by reverse transcription of extracted RNA. The assay was immunoSEQ multiplex PCR, and TCRdb's table has in-frame clones only and misses some. The sample holds 110,000 or so clones; about 61% are singletons and the top ten take around 2.8%. Material for sequencing was CD4+ T cells sorted from blood. These receptors were obtained from a human donor in good health.

The V gene is TRBV1, the J gene TRBJ2-7. TRBV1 is deemed a pseudogene. The CDR3 consists of 13 residues. The CDR3 here is CTSSQGASHEQYF. The CDR3 DNA follows: TGCACCAGCAGCCAAGGTGCTTCCCACGAGCAGTACTTC.

The rearrangement uses TRBV2 and TRBJ2-5; the D is unclear. The V end lost 4 bases, the J end lost 2 bases, and 8 bases lay between the germline ends. Looked up from germline, CDR1 is SNHLY and CDR2 is FYNNEI. CDR3 length equals 13 residues. The CDR3 DNA sequence: TGTGCCAGCAGTGGGACGATTCAAGAGACCCAGTACTTC. Protein product: CASSGTIQETQYF.

The V and J genes are TRBV30 and TRBJ1-4, with unresolved D. The CDR3 is 14 amino acids. V was clipped by 0 bases and J by 5 bases, with 10 bases between them. From germline, CDR1 is GTSNPN and CDR2 SVGIG (reference sequence). This CDR3 reads CAWSVGRWNEKLFF. The CDR3 region has the DNA TGTGCCTGGAGTGTGGGCAGGTGGAATGAAAAACTGTTTTTT.

The V and J genes are TRBV6-5 and TRBJ2-5; the D call may be TRBD1 or TRBD2 (5 bases each). The germline V gene has CDR1 MNHEY and CDR2 SVGAGI. The CDR3 has 14 amino acids. Between the trimmed V and J ends, which lost 6 bases and 4 bases, there was a span of 15 bases. DNA of the CDR3: TGTGCCAGCAGAATACTGGGGGTCGGAGAGACCCAGTACTTC. It yields the protein CASRILGVGETQYF.

This rearrangement joins TRBV29-1 to TRBJ2-1; no definite D call. The CDR3 runs to 10 residues. The germline gives CDR1 SQVTM, CDR2 ANQGSEA. Trimming removed 7 bases from V and 2 bases from J, with 3 bases in between. Written as DNA, the CDR3 is TGCAGCGCGGCCTACAATGAGCAGTTCTTC. It encodes CSAAYNEQFF.

The J gene is TRBJ1-5, the V gene TRBV30; D unresolved. V shed 7 bases and J shed 6 bases, with 16 bases lying between them. This CDR3 is built from 13 residues. The germline gives CDR1 GTSNPN, CDR2 SVGIG (reference sequence). The CDR3 is CASGRYSGQPQHF. The CDR3 DNA follows: TGTGCCTCGGGGAGGTATTCAGGTCAGCCCCAGCATTTT.

This rearrangement joins TRBV6-5 to TRBJ2-1; 8 positions agree with TRBD1. This CDR3 is built from 14 residues. V shed 6 bases and J 8 bases; nucleotides not matched to a gene: 9. Germline V gene sequence: CDR1 MNHEY, CDR2 SVGAGI. CDR3 bases: TGTGCCAGCAGCCTCCAGACAGGGGTTGATGAGCAGTTCTTC. Its translation: CASSLQTGVDEQFF.

This clone was found a few times. The chain carries TRBV2 and TRBJ2-5, with TRBD2 identical over 12 bases. Germline trimming cut 3 bases from V and 5 bases from J; bases unmatched to any gene: 7. The length of the CDR3 is 16 residues. CDR1 and CDR2 from the germline V gene are SNHLY and FYNNEI. This CDR3 reads CASSDQLAGGGETQYF. DNA for the CDR3: TGTGCCAGCAGTGATCAACTAGCGGGGGGAGGGGAGACCCAGTACTTC.

The chain links TRBV2 to TRBJ2-3; 8 nucleotides agree with TRBD1. The V gene's germline CDR1 is SNHLY and CDR2 FYNNEI. The CDR3 is 14 amino acids. The V gene end was trimmed by 6 bases and the J gene end by 10 bases; junction bases not matched to a gene: 12. In DNA form, the CDR3 reads TGTGCCAGCAGCGCCTTTTGGACAGGGAGTGCGCAGTATTTT. It specifies CASSAFWTGSAQYF.

This clone was seen more than once but under ten times. The rearrangement links TRBV5-1 to TRBJ2-7, with D unclear. V lost 1 base and J 6 bases, leaving 11 bases between the germline ends. There are 13 residues in the CDR3. Germline CDR1 reads SGHRS; CDR2 reads YFSETQ. The CDR3 DNA reads as TGCGCCAGCAGCTTGAGCTCCGTGGCCGAGCAGTACTTC. Its protein product is CASSLSSVAEQYF.

This clone was counted once. The chain combines TRBV7-2 with TRBJ1-5, with D hard to call. The germline V gene encodes CDR1 SGHTA and CDR2 FQGNSA. V was cut by 0 bases and J by 3 bases, with 12 bases left in between. There are 16 residues in the CDR3. The CDR3 nucleotides are TGTGCCAGCAGCTTAGCGCCACACGGGAACAATCAGCCCCAGCATTTT. Translation gives CASSLAPHGNNQPQHF.

Only a few counts were recorded for this clone. The J gene is TRBJ1-2, the V gene TRBV21-1; the table's D gene call, TRBD1, was not cross checked with the DNA. TRBV21-1 is a recognized pseudogene. This CDR3 has 16 residues. CDR3 coding DNA: TGTGCCAGCAGCAAAGCGCAGGGGACAGTAAACTATGGCTACACCTTC. Translation: CASSKAQGTVNYGYTF.

A word on this clone: The missing conserved phenylalanine or tryptophan at the end of this CDR3 makes a read error likely. No DNA is shown, since the ends of the CDR3 on it are uncertain; the CDR3 is the one TCRdb lists. V gene TRBV10-3 combines with J gene TRBJ1-2; no DNA check was done on the table's D call, TRBD1. The germline gives CDR1 ENHRY, CDR2 SYGVKD. Ends included, the CDR3 has 9 residues. CDR3 residues: CATISPTRV.

The rearrangement links TRBV18 to TRBJ1-1; TRBD1 matches at 8 bases. CDR3 length equals 14 residues. From germline, CDR1 is KGHSH and CDR2 LQKENI. V shed 2 bases, J shed 11 bases, and the junction held 10 bases outside the gene matches. This CDR3 is CASSPWTGNLGAFF. CDR3 coding DNA: TGTGCCAGCTCACCATGGACAGGGAACCTCGGGGCTTTCTTT.

This clone was seen more than once but under ten times. V and J are TRBV6-1 and TRBJ2-5, with D maybe TRBD1 (6 bases). V shed 11 bases and J shed 5 bases, with 18 bases lying between them. Germline values: CDR1 MNHNS, CDR2 SASEGT. There are 13 residues in the CDR3. CDR3 sequence: CAGATGPGETQYF. The DNA of the CDR3 is TGTGCCGGCGCAACAGGGCCGGGGGAGACCCAGTACTTC.

This clone has a single count. This rearrangement joins TRBV6-5 to TRBJ1-1, with unresolved D. V lost 7 bases and J lost 4, with 13 bases in between. The CDR3 totals 13 residues. Germline V CDR1 and CDR2: MNHEY, SVGAGI. This CDR3 reads CASIRRGSTEAFF. Here the CDR3 DNA reads TGTGCCAGCATCCGTCGAGGTAGCACTGAAGCTTTCTTT.

The genes are TRBV7-9 and TRBJ1-1; D unclear. The CDR3 extends over 13 amino acids. Germline values: CDR1 SEHNR, CDR2 FQNEAQ (reference sequence). V lost 4 bases and J lost 1, with 7 bases in between. Here the CDR3 DNA reads TGTGCCAGCAGCTCGTTCAGGAACACTGAAGCTTTCTTT. It is translated as CASSSFRNTEAFF.

The DNA for the CDR3 is TGTGCCAGCAGTTCCCACGACCGGGACATTCAGTACTTC. Its protein product is CASSSHDRDIQYF. J is TRBJ2-4 and V is TRBV27; D remains unclear. With 4 bases removed from V and 8 bases from J, the gap between germline ends came to 12 bases. The CDR3 consists of 13 residues. Per germline, CDR1 MNHEY and CDR2 SMNVEV (reference sequence).

The rearrangement joins TRBV15 to TRBJ2-5; D remains unclear. V was clipped by 0 bases and J by 3 bases, with 8 bases between them. The V gene's germline CDR1 is LNHNV and CDR2 YYDKDF (reference sequence). The CDR3 consists of 14 residues. The CDR3 region is CATSRDHGEETQYF. CDR3 nucleotides: TGTGCCACCAGCAGAGATCATGGGGAAGAGACCCAGTACTTC. The complete variable domain, with remaining parts taken from reference TRBV15 and TRBJ2-5, reads DAMVIQNPRYQVTQFGKPVTLSCSQTLNHNVMYWYQQKSSQAPKLLFHYYDKDFNNEADTPDNFQSRRPNTSFCFLDIRSPGLGDTAMYLCATSRDHGEETQYFGPGTRLLVL.

This clone came up once. The chain links TRBV5-4 to TRBJ2-7; D gene uncertain. V was trimmed by 2 bases and J by 3 bases, leaving 15 bases between them. Germline V gene data show CDR1 as SGHNT and CDR2 as YYREEE (reference sequence). The CDR3 loop spans 15 amino acids. CDR3 sequence: CASSLGRVPNYEQYF. For the CDR3, the DNA is TGTGCCAGCAGCTTAGGACGGGTCCCGAACTACGAGCAGTACTTC.

The CDR3 DNA sequence: TGCAGCGTTGTGAGATCCCTTGAAGCTTTCTTT. Translation: CSVVRSLEAFF. This rearrangement joins TRBV29-1 to TRBJ1-1; D ambiguous. V was cut by 4 bases and J by 7 bases, with 10 bases left in between. Germline V gives CDR1 SQVTM, CDR2 ANQGSEA. This CDR3 has 11 amino acids.

The chain is built from TRBV6-1 and TRBJ2-2; D is undetermined. The germline V gene has CDR1 MNHNS and CDR2 SASEGT. CDR3 length equals 13 residues. V was trimmed by 7 bases and J by 1 base, leaving 7 bases between them. CDR3 nucleotides: TGTGCCAGCATGTCAGGGAACACCGGGGAGCTGTTTTTT. Protein: CASMSGNTGELFF.

This chain connects TRBV5-1 to TRBJ1-5, with 10 bases that match TRBD1. After removal of 5 bases from V and 5 bases from J, the junction contained 4 bases not matched to a gene. Looked up from germline, CDR1 is SGHRS and CDR2 is YFSETQ. The CDR3 runs to 14 residues. CDR3 sequence: CASRSGTGDQPQHF. The CDR3 DNA is TGCGCCAGCAGGTCTGGGACAGGGGATCAGCCCCAGCATTTT.

The rearrangement uses TRBV2 and TRBJ2-7; 7 bases agree with TRBD1. CDR3 length equals 12 residues. The V segment lost 6 bases and the J segment 3 bases; nucleotides outside the gene matches: 2. Germline values: CDR1 SNHLY, CDR2 FYNNEI. CDR3 coding DNA: TGTGCCAGCAGACAGGGGAGCTACGAGCAGTACTTC. It is translated as CASRQGSYEQYF.

The chain carries TRBV9 and TRBJ1-2; 8 positions match TRBD1. J gave up 5 bases and V 3 bases, and 6 bases lay outside the gene matches. The germline V gene encodes CDR1 SGDLS and CDR2 YYNGEE. CDR3 length equals 14 residues. This chain's CDR3 is CASSAKQGGYGYTF. The CDR3 DNA follows: TGTGCCAGCAGCGCAAAACAGGGGGGATATGGCTACACCTTC.

The rearrangement links TRBV29-1 to TRBJ1-2; D is possibly TRBD1 (5 bases). The CDR3 runs to 12 residues. V lost 6 bases and J lost 7, with 15 bases in between. CDR1 and CDR2 (germline): SQVTM, ANQGSEA. In DNA, the CDR3 is TGCAGCGTGGCAGTATGGGGCTCTGGCTACACCTTC. Its protein is CSVAVWGSGYTF.

The V and J genes are TRBV6-6 and TRBJ2-7; 10 bases agree with TRBD1. The CDR3 is 15 residues long. Germline V lookup: CDR1 MNHNY, CDR2 SVGAGI (reference sequence). Losses at the gene ends were 4 bases for V and 2 bases for J; bases not matched to a gene: 5. CDR3: CASSSGDRGPYEQYF. DNA for the CDR3: TGTGCCAGCAGTTCCGGGGACAGGGGCCCCTACGAGCAGTACTTC.

The chain joins TRBV15 to TRBJ2-5, with D possibly matching TRBD1 (6 bases). This CDR3 is 15 amino acids long. Germline loops: CDR1 LNHNV, CDR2 YYDKDF (reference sequence). V lost 1 base, J lost 2 bases, and 11 bases lay in between. CDR3 region: CATSRAGQLQETQYF. The CDR3 DNA follows: TGTGCCACCAGCAGAGCAGGACAGCTTCAAGAGACCCAGTACTTC. Combining the CDR3 with reference TRBV15 and TRBJ2-5 gives the whole variable domain DAMVIQNPRYQVTQFGKPVTLSCSQTLNHNVMYWYQQKSSQAPKLLFHYYDKDFNNEADTPDNFQSRRPNTSFCFLDIRSPGLGDTAMYLCATSRAGQLQETQYFGPGTRLLVL.

The gene calls are TRBV30 and TRBJ2-5, with no clear D. The CDR3 contains 13 residues. The V gene lost 2 bases and the J gene lost 7 bases, with 14 bases spanning the gap. Germline assignment: CDR1 GTSNPN and CDR2 SVGIG (reference sequence). This chain's CDR3 is CAWSPGGGGTQYF. The CDR3 nucleotides are TGTGCCTGGAGTCCTGGCGGCGGCGGGACCCAGTACTTC.